This passage covers 7 T cell receptor beta chains from one sample sequenced in a study of early T cells in non-severe SARS-CoV-2 infection. TCRdb redid the calling of the 5' RACE reads with MiXCR, one entry per CDR3 protein. This sample has under 70,000 distinct CDR3 sequences, with about 12% found just once. The sequencing sample was made of whole blood. Every receptor here comes from an adult who was a healthcare worker with PCR-confirmed SARS-CoV-2 infection or an uninfected control (not recorded which).

This chain joins TRBV15 and TRBJ2-2; 10 bases match TRBD1. The germline V gene has CDR1 LNHNV and CDR2 YYDKDF (reference sequence). CDR3 length: 14 residues. V lost 3 bases and J lost 6; bases outside the gene matches: 1. DNA of the CDR3: TGTGCCACCAGCAGCGGGACAGGGGCCGGGGAGCTGTTTTTT. Protein product: CATSSGTGAGELFF.

This clonotype came up many times. DNA of the CDR3: TGCACCAGCAGCCAAGACGTCGGTAGAAAGGTTAATGAGCAGTTCTTC. Translation gives CTSSQDVGRKVNEQFF. The chain uses TRBV1 and TRBJ2-1. TRBV1 constitutes a pseudogene. This CDR3 has 16 residues.

This clonotype was counted many times. This chain uses TRBV6-1 with TRBJ2-5; TRBD2 agrees at 8 bases. The CDR3 is 13 amino acids. V shed 9 bases and J 5 bases; nucleotides not matched to a gene: 8. Germline values: CDR1 MNHNS, CDR2 SASEGT. The CDR3 coding sequence is TGTGCCAGTGAGCGGGAGCGGGGGGAGACCCAGTACTTC. Translating gives CASERERGETQYF.

This clonotype has a count of ten or more. The genes are TRBV4-1 and TRBJ1-1; D is possibly TRBD1 (6 bases). Germline V gives CDR1 MGHRA, CDR2 YSYEKL. This CDR3 is built from 15 residues. With 0 bases removed from V and 5 bases from J, the gap between germline ends came to 13 bases. The CDR3 spells CASSQEPGGGTEAFF. For the CDR3, the DNA is TGCGCCAGCAGCCAAGAACCCGGAGGGGGGACTGAAGCTTTCTTT.

This clonotype was seen repeatedly, ten times or more. The rearrangement uses TRBV18 and TRBJ2-5, with D perhaps TRBD1 (5 bases). CDR3 length: 16 residues. The ends were cut back, 1 base at V and 2 bases at J, with 14 bases in the middle. Germline CDR1 KGHSH, CDR2 LQKENI. The CDR3 loop is CASSPQLGLTQETQYF. The CDR3 coding sequence is TGTGCCAGCTCACCACAATTGGGGCTTACTCAAGAGACCCAGTACTTC.

The chain uses TRBV3-1 and TRBJ2-4; 8 bases match TRBD1. Germline lookup yields CDR1 LGHDT and CDR2 YNNKEL (reference sequence). The ends lost 4 bases at V and 7 bases at J; junction bases unmatched: 3. The CDR3 extends over 13 amino acids. CDR3 residues: CASSPRQGNIQYF. CDR3 bases: TGTGCCAGCAGCCCCCGACAGGGGAACATTCAGTACTTC.

This clonotype was observed at least ten times. This chain connects TRBV6-2 or TRBV6-3 to TRBJ2-1, with D possibly TRBD2 on 5 matching bases. The CDR3 runs to 13 residues. CDR1 is MNHEY, CDR2 SVGEGT, per germline. The V gene lost 6 bases and the J gene lost 8 bases, with 14 bases spanning the gap. The CDR3 reads CASSYGESDEQFF. The CDR3 DNA follows: TGTGCCAGCAGCTACGGGGAGTCCGATGAGCAGTTCTTC.